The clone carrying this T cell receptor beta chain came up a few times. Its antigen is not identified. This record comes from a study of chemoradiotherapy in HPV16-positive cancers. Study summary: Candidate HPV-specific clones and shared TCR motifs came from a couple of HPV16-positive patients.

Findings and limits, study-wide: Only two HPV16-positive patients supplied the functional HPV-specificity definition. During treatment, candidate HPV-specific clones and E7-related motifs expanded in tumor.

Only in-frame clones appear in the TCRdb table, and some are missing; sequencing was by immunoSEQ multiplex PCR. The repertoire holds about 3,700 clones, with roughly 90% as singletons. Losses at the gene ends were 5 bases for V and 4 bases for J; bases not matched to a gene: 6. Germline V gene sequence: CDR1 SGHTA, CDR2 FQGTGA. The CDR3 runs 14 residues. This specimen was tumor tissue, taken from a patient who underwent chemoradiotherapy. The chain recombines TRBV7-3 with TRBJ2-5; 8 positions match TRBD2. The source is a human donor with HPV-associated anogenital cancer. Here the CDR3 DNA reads TGTGCCAGCAGCCTCCGGGGGGGGACAGAGACCCAGTACTTC. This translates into CASSLRGGTETQYF.